Listed here are 7 T cell receptor beta chains from one sample, sequenced in a study of T cell responses to AZD1222 COVID-19 vaccine. Profiled with immunoSEQ multiplex PCR; TCRdb holds only in-frame clones, not every one. The profile shows approximately 76,000 clones, approximately 89% of them singletons. Sequenced here: peripheral blood, sampled on day 0 of AZD1222 vaccination. Source of these receptors: an adult in good health.

V is TRBV7-6 and J is TRBJ2-7, with 9 bases fitting TRBD1. Per germline, CDR1 SGHVS and CDR2 FNYEAQ. The CDR3 loop spans 16 amino acids. Unmatched junction bases numbered 13, after V lost 4 bases and J lost 6 bases. This CDR3 is CASSSPTGGKGPEQYF. The DNA for the CDR3 is TGTGCCAGCAGCTCGCCGACAGGGGGTAAAGGACCCGAGCAGTACTTC.

This clone came up once. The DNA for the CDR3 is TGTGCCAGCAGTTTCTCCCAGAACACTGAAGCTTTCTTT. This translates into CASSFSQNTEAFF. This chain joins TRBV27 and TRBJ1-1; D remains ambiguous. Germline lookup yields CDR1 MNHEY and CDR2 SMNVEV (reference sequence). The germline V and J ends were trimmed by 3 bases and 1 base, with 6 bases remaining between them. The CDR3 spans 13 residues.

This clone was seen a single time. The chain is built from TRBV19 and TRBJ1-6; 8 nucleotides align to TRBD1. The germline V gene has CDR1 LNHDA and CDR2 SQIVND (reference sequence). The CDR3 contains 15 residues. V shed 5 bases, J shed 7 bases, and the junction held 7 bases outside the gene matches. The CDR3 reads CASSFGTGRNSPLHF. The CDR3 DNA reads as TGTGCCAGTAGTTTTGGGACAGGAAGGAATTCACCCCTCCACTTT. The variable domain in full, with the rest retrieved from reference TRBV19 and TRBJ1-6, is DGGITQSPKYLFRKEGQNVTLSCEQNLNHDAMYWYRQDPGQGLRLIYYSQIVNDFQKGDIAEGYSVSREKKESFPLTVTSAQKNPTAFYLCASSFGTGRNSPLHFGNGTRLTVT.

V gene TRBV6-5 combines with J gene TRBJ1-5, with D tentatively TRBD1 (6 bases). This CDR3 region has 14 residues. V was clipped by 6 bases and J by 1 base, with 10 bases between them. Germline V gives CDR1 MNHEY, CDR2 SVGAGI. The DNA of the CDR3 is TGTGCCAGCAGGACAGGTCAGAGCAATCAGCCCCAGCATTTT. Protein sequence: CASRTGQSNQPQHF.

This clone rates as medium-sized. This chain links TRBV7-9 with TRBJ2-7; 9 positions agree with TRBD1. Germline V gives CDR1 SEHNR, CDR2 FQNEAQ (reference sequence). The ends lost 2 bases at V and 4 bases at J; junction bases unmatched: 3. The CDR3 spans 14 residues. CDR3 nucleotides: TGTGCCAGCAGCTTACCCGGACAGGGGTACGAGCAGTACTTC. Its translation is CASSLPGQGYEQYF.

The rearrangement joins TRBV28 to TRBJ2-1, with D uncertain. V dropped 0 bases and J dropped 9 bases, with 15 bases sitting between them. The CDR3 totals 15 residues. Germline V gene lookup returns CDR1 MDHEN and CDR2 SYDVKM. The CDR3: CASSLWGGSFGEQFF. The CDR3 DNA sequence: TGTGCCAGCAGTTTATGGGGCGGTAGCTTCGGTGAGCAGTTCTTC.

J is TRBJ2-7 and V is TRBV7-8, with 9 bases lining up with TRBD1. The CDR3 runs to 13 residues. Germline V gene sequence: CDR1 SGHVS, CDR2 FQNEAQ. With V trimmed by 6 bases and J by 9 bases, 9 bases remained unmatched. The CDR3 nucleotides are TGTGCCAGCAGACCTGGGACAGGGTCTTGGCAGTACTTC. It specifies CASRPGTGSWQYF.